This is a list of T cell receptor beta chains from one sample in a study of T-cell memory formation after mild COVID-19. TCRdb ran MiXCR on the 5' RACE reads and lists one entry per CDR3 protein. The sample shows about 270,000 distinct CDR3 sequences, around 17% of them seen only once. Input material: PBMCs or a T cell subset sorted from them (not recorded which). These TCRs come from a man younger than 35 who had mild COVID-19 (a few samples of this study predate the infection). Cell type and time point are not known. Each CDR3 is given with its conserved first and last residue. D genes are given only for firm matches. Clone sizes are given selectively: once, few, many, or a class where the clone is expanded.

>TRBV27|TRBJ2-3|-|-|11
CASGLPDKEYF
TGTGCCAGCGGCCTACCAGACAAGGAGTATTTT
>TRBV20-1|TRBJ2-5|TRBD1|-|13
CSARGTGVETQYF
TGCAGTGCTAGAGGTACAGGGGTGGAGACCCAGTACTTC
>TRBV9|TRBJ1-3|-|few|14
CASSVEAAGNTIYF
TGTGCCAGCAGCGTAGAGGCCGCCGGAAACACCATATATTTT
>TRBV7-2|TRBJ2-5|-|few|13
CASSTGTLVTQYF
TGTGCCAGCAGCACCGGGACTTTGGTGACCCAGTACTTC
>TRBV12-3/TRBV12-4|TRBJ1-1|-|-|11
CASSRGPDAFF
TGTGCCAGCAGCCGCGGGCCAGACGCTTTCTTT
>TRBV5-1|TRBJ1-2|-|-|12
CASSLDYYGYTF
TGCGCCAGCAGCCTGGACTACTATGGCTACACCTTC
>TRBV9|TRBJ2-1|-|-|12
CASSVFGYEQFF
TGTGCCAGCAGCGTATTCGGGTATGAGCAGTTCTTC
>TRBV7-9|TRBJ2-5|TRBD2|-|13
CASSFGLVETQYF
TGTGCCAGCAGCTTTGGACTAGTGGAGACCCAGTACTTC
>TRBV12-3/TRBV12-4|TRBJ1-3|-|many|14
CASSPGGGGNTIYF
TGTGCCAGCAGTCCCGGGGGGGGAGGAAACACCATATATTTT
>TRBV11-1|TRBJ1-2|-|few|13
CASSFGQSYGYTF
TGTGCCAGCAGCTTCGGACAGAGCTATGGCTACACCTTC
>TRBV5-5|TRBJ1-2|-|few|12
CASSLTTYGYTF
TGTGCCAGCAGCTTAACGACGTATGGCTACACCTTC
>TRBV20-1|TRBJ1-5|-|few|13
CSARESGDQPQHF
TGCAGTGCTAGAGAGTCGGGGGACCAGCCCCAGCATTTT
>TRBV3-1|TRBJ2-1|-|many|18
CASSQDPLDRLSYNEQFF
TGTGCCAGCAGCCAAGATCCACTGGATCGGCTCTCCTACAATGAGCAGTTCTTC
>TRBV14|TRBJ2-2|-|few|17
CASSQGALGGDTGELFF
TGTGCCAGCAGCCAAGGAGCCTTGGGAGGAGACACCGGGGAGCTGTTTTTT
>TRBV19|TRBJ2-7|TRBD2|once|16
CASSIEVLAGTLEQYF
TGTGCCAGTAGTATAGAAGTACTAGCGGGGACCTTGGAGCAGTACTTC
>TRBV6-5|TRBJ2-7|-|few|13
CASSPHSDGEQYF
TGTGCCAGCAGCCCACATTCGGACGGGGAGCAGTACTTC
>TRBV4-1|TRBJ2-2|-|few|16
CASSEGSTSLTGELFF
TGCGCCAGCAGCGAGGGGAGCACTTCACTCACCGGGGAGCTGTTTTTT
>TRBV12-3/TRBV12-4|TRBJ1-1|-|-|14
CASSLTGAFTEAFF
TGTGCCAGCAGTTTGACAGGCGCCTTTACTGAAGCTTTCTTT
>TRBV5-5|TRBJ2-2|TRBD1|-|15
CASSAQDRATGELFF
TGTGCCAGCAGCGCCCAAGACAGGGCCACCGGGGAGCTGTTTTTT
>TRBV21-1|TRBJ1-2|-|-|14
CASSKDPGRNGYTF
TGTGCCAGCAGCAAAGATCCGGGGCGTAATGGCTACACCTTC